A selection of T cell receptor beta chains follows, all from one sample in a study of blood T cells in healthy people across ages. Each CDR3 protein gets one entry after TCRdb re-called the 5' RACE reads with MiXCR. The table has 1.4 million or so distinct CDR3 sequences, 35% to 45% seen once; the top ten hold about 4.1%. Sequencing was carried out using blood. The receptors originated from a woman younger than 35 in good health. Each CDR3 is given with its conserved first and last residue. D genes are given only for firm matches. A clone size is listed for some rows: how often the clone was seen (once, few, many), or a class if it is expanded.

.	TRBV28	TRBJ2-5	.	CASSFSYSGTEEETQYF	TGTGCCAGCAGTTTCTCTTATTCCGGGACGGAAGAAGAGACCCAGTACTTC
TRBD1	TRBV2	TRBJ1-6	.	CTSSAAGTANSPLHF	TGTACCAGCAGTGCTGCAGGGACAGCTAATTCACCCCTCCACTTT
.	TRBV12-3/TRBV12-4	TRBJ2-3	few	CASSVMAADTQYF	TGTGCCAGCAGTGTGATGGCTGCGGATACGCAGTATTTT
.	TRBV5-1	TRBJ2-1	few	CASSFEEVTPWGNEQFF	TGCGCCAGCAGCTTCGAGGAGGTGACCCCCTGGGGTAATGAGCAGTTCTTC
.	TRBV12-3/TRBV12-4	TRBJ2-1	few	CASSLMAGRGHEQFF	TGTGCCAGCAGTTTAATGGCTGGTCGGGGGCACGAGCAGTTCTTC
.	TRBV6-1	TRBJ2-5	.	CASSVTRGRLETQYF	TGTGCCAGCAGCGTGACAAGGGGGAGGCTAGAGACCCAGTACTTC
.	TRBV20-1	TRBJ1-2	.	CSARDLEWRQDRYGYTF	TGCAGTGCTAGAGATTTGGAATGGCGCCAGGATCGCTATGGCTACACCTTC
.	TRBV5-1	TRBJ2-1	few	CASSLVPAAAITAYNEQFF	TGCGCCAGCAGCTTGGTTCCTGCGGCAGCCATCACCGCCTACAATGAGCAGTTCTTC
TRBD1	TRBV10-3	TRBJ1-2	many	CAISESSGRGVDYGYTF	TGTGCCATCAGTGAGTCGAGTGGCAGGGGGGTAGACTATGGCTACACCTTC
.	TRBV7-2	TRBJ2-1	few	CASSFSGGTFQETQFF	TGTGCCAGCAGCTTTTCGGGCGGGACCTTCCAAGAGACCCAGTTCTTC
.	TRBV15	TRBJ1-5	once	CATSRAGRSNQPQHF	TGTGCCACCAGCAGAGCTGGGCGAAGCAATCAGCCCCAGCATTTT
TRBD2	TRBV12-3/TRBV12-4	TRBJ2-1	once	CASSFSGGTKEQFF	TGTGCCAGCAGTTTTAGCGGGGGGACCAAGGAGCAGTTCTTC
.	TRBV4-3	TRBJ1-2	.	CASSQLGQLGYTF	TGCGCCAGCAGCCAACTCGGACAGCTTGGCTACACCTTC
TRBD1	TRBV5-1	TRBJ1-2	few	CASSIPGQGGRGYTF	TGCGCCAGCAGCATCCCCGGACAGGGCGGTAGAGGCTACACCTTC
.	TRBV6-5	TRBJ2-3	few	CASSYRATSTDTQYF	TGTGCCAGCAGTTATCGGGCAACTAGCACAGATACGCAGTATTTT
TRBD2	TRBV20-1	TRBJ2-3	.	CSARDHRLAGADTQYF	TGCAGTGCTAGAGATCATAGACTAGCGGGAGCAGATACGCAGTATTTT
TRBD1	TRBV6-6	TRBJ2-7	.	CAGSYSGTGTYEQYF	TGTGCCGGCAGTTACTCCGGGACAGGGACCTACGAGCAGTACTTC
TRBD2	TRBV20-1	TRBJ2-2	few	CSASPGGSVFGELFF	TGCAGTGCTAGTCCCGGCGGGAGTGTTTTTGGGGAGCTGTTTTTT
.	TRBV5-1	TRBJ1-2	.	CASSCNGLYGYTF	TGCGCCAGCAGCTGTAACGGACTCTATGGCTACACCTTC
.	TRBV12-3/TRBV12-4	TRBJ2-1	.	CASSSPGASGEQFF	TGTGCCAGCAGTTCCCCGGGGGCCTCTGGTGAGCAGTTCTTC
TRBD2	TRBV7-9	TRBJ2-3	few	CASSIGLARTDTQYF	TGTGCCAGCAGCATCGGACTAGCGAGGACGGATACGCAGTATTTT
TRBD2	TRBV20-1	TRBJ2-7	.	CSARVRVLGRRGNEQYF	TGCAGTGCTAGGGTTCGGGTTCTCGGGAGGAGAGGGAATGAGCAGTACTTC
.	TRBV4-3	TRBJ1-4	.	CASSPTRVEKLFF	TGCGCCAGCAGCCCCACCAGGGTAGAAAAACTGTTTTTT
TRBD2	TRBV6-5	TRBJ2-5	once	CASSYRSGAGETQYF	TGTGCCAGCAGTTACCGTAGCGGGGCGGGAGAGACCCAGTACTTC
.	TRBV20-1	TRBJ1-3	.	CSARVPGEGNTIYF	TGCAGTGCTAGAGTGCCCGGGGAAGGAAACACCATATATTTT
TRBD2	TRBV4-2	TRBJ2-3	.	CASSQEGLAGWIADTQYF	TGTGCCAGCAGCCAAGAGGGACTAGCGGGATGGATCGCAGATACGCAGTATTTT
.	TRBV29-1	TRBJ1-4	few	CSVEGGAGEKLFF	TGCAGCGTTGAAGGGGGGGCAGGGGAAAAACTGTTTTTT
TRBD1	TRBV20-1	TRBJ2-1	.	CSAVTTGSRTEQFF	TGCAGTGCTGTTACGACAGGGAGTAGAACTGAGCAGTTCTTC
TRBD1	TRBV28	TRBJ2-7	.	CASAGTGVSYEQYF	TGTGCCAGCGCCGGGACAGGCGTATCCTACGAGCAGTACTTC
TRBD2	TRBV11-2	TRBJ2-6	.	CASSFMGLVAGANVLTF	TGTGCCAGCAGCTTTATGGGACTAGTCGCTGGGGCCAACGTCCTGACTTTC
.	TRBV7-2	TRBJ2-5	few	CASSSARIQETQYF	TGTGCCAGCAGCTCCGCTCGGATACAAGAGACCCAGTACTTC
.	TRBV12-3/TRBV12-4	TRBJ1-5	.	CASSKNGVQHF	TGTGCCAGCAGTAAAAACGGGGTCCAGCATTTT
.	TRBV27	TRBJ1-1	.	CASSFGALNTEAFF	TGTGCCAGCAGTTTCGGGGCCCTGAACACTGAAGCTTTCTTT
.	TRBV27	TRBJ2-2	few	CASSSSTSGNPGELFF	.
.	TRBV7-9	TRBJ2-3	.	CACSPTVYTQYF	TGTGCCTGCAGCCCGACAGTCTATACGCAGTATTTT
.	TRBV4-3	TRBJ1-4	.	CASSHSQASDEKLFF	TGCGCCAGCAGCCACTCTCAAGCGAGTGATGAAAAACTGTTTTTT
TRBD2	TRBV27	TRBJ2-1	.	CASSQGETSGSRVGIDEQFF	TGTGCCAGCAGTCAAGGGGAGACTAGCGGGAGTCGTGTTGGGATCGATGAGCAGTTCTTC
TRBD2	TRBV4-2	TRBJ2-3	few	CASSQAPLAGGRTQYF	TGTGCCAGCAGCCAAGCCCCACTAGCGGGCGGGCGTACGCAGTATTTT
.	TRBV6-2/TRBV6-3	TRBJ2-1	once	CASSLDAYEQFF	TGTGCCAGCAGTTTGGACGCCTACGAGCAGTTCTTC
.	TRBV9	TRBJ2-3	few	CASSPPPAADTQYF	TGTGCCAGCAGCCCCCCACCGGCAGCAGATACGCAGTATTTT
.	TRBV7-7	TRBJ2-5	many	CASSDDSQETQYF	TGTGCTAGCAGCGACGACTCCCAAGAGACCCAGTACTTC
.	TRBV6-2/TRBV6-3	TRBJ1-5	few	CASSYPPLLNQPQHF	TGTGCCAGCAGTTATCCGCCGCTCCTCAATCAGCCCCAGCATTTT
.	TRBV9	TRBJ2-5	few	CASSVEGRVETQYF	TGTGCCAGCAGCGTAGAGGGCAGGGTAGAGACCCAGTACTTC
.	TRBV7-9	TRBJ2-5	.	CASSLSGQETRYF	TGTGCCAGCAGCTTATCTGGACAAGAGACCCGGTACTTC
TRBD1	TRBV7-2	TRBJ2-7	.	CASSLDGRGLDEQYF	TGTGCCAGCAGCTTAGATGGCAGGGGGTTAGACGAGCAGTACTTC
.	TRBV20-1	TRBJ1-2	.	CSANSPGPPIEGYTF	TGCAGTGCTAACAGCCCGGGACCGCCGATTGAGGGCTACACCTTC
TRBD1	TRBV2	TRBJ2-5	.	CASSTNRGETQYF	TGTGCCAGCAGTACGAACAGGGGAGAGACCCAGTACTTC
TRBD1	TRBV24-1	TRBJ2-1	few	CATSDLSLGQEQFF	TGTGCCACCAGTGATTTGTCGTTGGGACAGGAGCAGTTCTTC
TRBD2	TRBV6-5	TRBJ2-5	.	CASSYHGLAGPQETQYF	TGTGCCAGCAGTTATCACGGACTAGCGGGTCCACAAGAGACCCAGTACTTC
.	TRBV6-5	TRBJ2-7	.	CASSYSYRDNEQYF	TGTGCCAGCAGTTACTCGTATAGGGACAATGAGCAGTACTTC
TRBD2	TRBV9	TRBJ2-5	.	CASSPTSANNEQYF	TGTGCCAGCAGCCCCACTAGCGCGAACAATGAGCAGTACTTC
.	TRBV5-6	TRBJ1-2	.	CASSFPSRGYGYTF	TGTGCCAGCAGCTTTCCGAGCCGGGGCTATGGCTACACCTTC
TRBD1	TRBV4-1	TRBJ2-7	.	CASSLEPGQGVEQYF	TGCGCCAGCAGCCTAGAACCGGGACAGGGAGTGGAGCAGTACTTC
.	TRBV4-2	TRBJ2-1	.	CASSQDLYEQFF	TGTGCCAGCAGCCAAGATCTCTATGAGCAGTTCTTC
TRBD1	TRBV7-9	TRBJ1-1	few	CASSTTGTGGRFEAFF	TGTGCCAGCAGCACAACCGGGACAGGGGGCCGGTTTGAAGCTTTCTTT
.	TRBV7-4	TRBJ1-5	.	CASSLKTGSNQPQNF	TGTGCCAGCAGCTTAAAGACGGGGAGCAATCAGCCCCAGAATTTT
.	TRBV11-2	TRBJ1-1	few	CASSVGLQGEAFF	TGTGCCAGCAGCGTAGGGCTTCAGGGTGAAGCTTTCTTT
.	TRBV9	TRBJ2-1	.	CASSTKQGYNEQFF	TGTGCCAGCAGCACCAAACAGGGATACAATGAGCAGTTCTTC